This T cell receptor beta chain stems from a study of OX40 agonist ivuxolimab in advanced cancers. Study-wide results and limits: At 0.1 to 3.0 mg/kg and by week 6, CD4+ and CD8+ T cells in the blood had expanded clonally. Relative to CD4+ cells, CD8+ T cells on average had more expanded clones.

This CDR3 comprises 13 residues. Germline CDR1 MNHNS, CDR2 SASEGT. Trimming shortened V by 5 bases and J by 6 bases, and 11 bases separated the two germline ends. Autoimmune disease history or systemic immunosuppression disqualified patients. Peripheral blood came from all dose cohorts at three timepoints. The assay was immunoSEQ multiplex PCR, and TCRdb's table has in-frame clones only and misses some. The top ten clones hold around two fifths of a sample with about 18,000 clones, roughly four fifths of them seen once. As concerns this clone: Antigen unknown.

The sample here was CD4+ or CD8+ T cells sorted from blood, taken in a trial of the OX40 agonist ivuxolimab. The TCR was taken from an adult with an advanced solid tumor such as melanoma, head and neck, liver or kidney cancer. The V and J genes are TRBV6-1 and TRBJ1-5, with TRBD1 as a possible D gene (5 bases). Written as DNA, the CDR3 is TGTGCCAGCAGTTCTGGGGGGAGTCAGCCCCAGCATTTT. Translation gives CASSSGGSQPQHF.